This T cell receptor (beta chain) is from a study of Ad26.COV2.S vaccination and SARS-CoV-2 variants. Produced via immunoSEQ multiplex PCR; TCRdb's table is partial and in-frame only. The sample lists 300,000 to 350,000 clones; around 89% were seen once. Described treatment: 15 to 20 received Ad26.COV2.S at low or high dose, single or two shots; roughly 5 received placebo; per-sample allocation not given. Following the first vaccine or placebo injection, samples were taken on day 63. The receptor comes from a person aged 18-65 years who received the Ad26.COV2.S COVID-19 vaccine or a placebo. Sequencing was performed on peripheral blood, taken in a trial of Ad26.COV2.S vaccine versus placebo.

The CDR3 sequence: CASSPYQGQPEQYF. CDR3 coding DNA: TGCGCCAGCAGCCCTTACCAGGGGCAGCCCGAGCAGTACTTC. V usage is TRBV5-1 and J usage is TRBJ2-7; maybe TRBD1 (6 bases). V gave up 4 bases and J gave up 6 bases, with 17 bases separating them. The CDR3 runs 14 residues. Germline CDR1 SGHRS, CDR2 YFSETQ. Variable domain in full (rest from reference TRBV5-1 and TRBJ2-7): KAGVTQTPRYLIKTRGQQVTLSCSPISGHRSVSWYQQTPGQGLQFLFEYFSETQRNKGNFPGRFSGRQFSNSRSEMNVSTLELGDSALYLCASSPYQGQPEQYFGPGTRLTVT.